This T cell receptor (beta chain) comes out of a study of Ad26.COV2.S vaccination and SARS-CoV-2 variants. Data came from immunoSEQ multiplex PCR; TCRdb stores just in-frame clones and leaves some out. The profile shows 360,000 or so clones, about 88% of them singletons. J was trimmed by 0 bases and V by 10 bases; bases with no gene match: 4. The V gene's germline CDR1 is MDHEN and CDR2 SYDVKM. This CDR3 is built from 13 residues. Sample treatment: about 20 received Ad26.COV2.S at low or high dose, single or two shots; about 5 received placebo; per-sample allocation not given. Sampling occurred on day 63 after the first vaccine or placebo injection.

This receptor was identified in a person between 18 and 65 years old who received the Ad26.COV2.S COVID-19 vaccine or a placebo. J is TRBJ2-5 and V is TRBV28, with 8 bases lining up with TRBD1. Source: peripheral blood, taken in a trial of Ad26.COV2.S vaccine versus placebo. The CDR3 DNA is TGTGCCACCCTGGACAGGGACCAAGAGACCCAGTACTTC. Translated: CATLDRDQETQYF.